What follows describes a single TCR beta chain. These data originate in a study of blood T cells in healthy people across ages. For the second PCR, which ran for roughly 6 to 12 cycles, a sample-barcoded 5' primer and a J-beta primer mix were used. A single record per CDR3 protein comes from TCRdb applying MiXCR to the 5' RACE reads. Of roughly 1.5 million distinct CDR3 sequences in the sample, 40% to 45% were seen once. The CDR3 is 16 residues long. V was cut by 2 bases and J by 2 bases, with 13 bases left in between. From germline, CDR1 is MNHEY and CDR2 SMNVEV (reference sequence). V and J are TRBV27 and TRBJ1-5, with D maybe TRBD1 (6 bases). This TCR came from a woman in her late teens or twenties in good health. Specimen: blood. The CDR3 DNA follows: TGTGCCAGCAGTTTAAAGGGGGGGATCGGCAATCAGCCCCAGCATTTT. As protein: CASSLKGGIGNQPQHF.